These T cell receptor beta chains were read from a single sample in a study of shared clonotypes between healthy human individuals. The method was immunoSEQ multiplex PCR; TCRdb's version includes in-frame clones alone and lacks a portion of them. Altogether some 1.5 million clones are present, approximately 98% being singletons, with the ten largest covering roughly 0.45%. The source material was naive CD4+ T cells sorted from blood. The receptor set was obtained from a man aged 25-45 years in good health. Both conserved end residues are part of each CDR3. D genes are given only for firm matches. Size is stated for part of the rows, as once, few or many counts, or as a class when the clone is expanded.

>-|-|TRBJ2-5|TRBV5-5
TGTGCCAGCAGCTTCAGGGGGGGAGAGACCCAGTACTTC
CASSFRGGETQYF
>-|-|TRBJ2-1|TRBV4-1
TGCGCCAGCAGCCCAAGGATTGAGCGTCATGAGCAGTTCTTC
CASSPRIERHEQFF
>TRBD2|once|TRBJ2-7|TRBV28
TGTGCCAGCAGTCCCGGTGGAGCGGGAGGGCCTTACGAGCAGTACTTC
CASSPGGAGGPYEQYF
>-|-|TRBJ2-5|TRBV7-2
TGTGCCAGCAGCTTAGTGTTTTCGGGGAGAGAGACCCAGTACTTC
CASSLVFSGRETQYF
>-|-|TRBJ2-7|TRBV18
TGTGCCAGCTCAATAAGAAACCTCTACGAGCAGTACTTC
CASSIRNLYEQYF
>TRBD2|-|TRBJ2-5|TRBV5-6
TGTGCCAGCAGCTTGCTTAGCGGGAGGGATGAGACCCAGTACTTC
CASSLLSGRDETQYF
>-|-|TRBJ1-1|TRBV19
TGTGCCAGTAGTTTGGAGGGCGCAAGGGTGAACACTGAAGCTTTCTTT
CASSLEGARVNTEAFF
>TRBD2|-|TRBJ2-1|TRBV5-4
TGTGCCAGCAGCTTTTCACTAGCGGGAGTAAGTGAGCAGTTCTTC
CASSFSLAGVSEQFF
>-|once|TRBJ2-1|TRBV11-3
TGTGCCAGCAGCTCGACAGGCTTACGCTCCTACAATGAGCAGTTCTTC
CASSSTGLRSYNEQFF
>-|-|TRBJ2-7|TRBV2
TGTGCCAGCAGTGAATTGGTTTCAGGGGCGGACGAGCAGTACTTC
CASSELVSGADEQYF
>-|-|TRBJ2-5|TRBV25-1
TGTGCCAGCAGTGAACGCGGGGCAGAGACCCAGTACTTC
CASSERGAETQYF
>-|-|TRBJ2-7|TRBV6-5
TGTGCCAGCAGTTACTCTCGGGGCCTCCCTTACGAGCAGTACTTC
CASSYSRGLPYEQYF
>TRBD2|-|TRBJ2-1|TRBV7-2
TGTGCCAGCAGCCCGGGGTATGGCCGGGAGGGAGTTTACAATGAGCAGTTCTTC
CASSPGYGREGVYNEQFF
>-|-|TRBJ1-1|TRBV11-2
TGTGCCAGCAGCTTACTTCGTTGGAACACTGAAGCTTTCTTT
CASSLLRWNTEAFF
>-|once|TRBJ1-1|TRBV12-5
TGTGCTAGTGGTTTGGTAGGCAGGGAGGGGACTGAAGCTTTCTTT
CASGLVGREGTEAFF
>TRBD2|-|TRBJ2-1|TRBV30
TGTGCCTGGAGCCGACTAGCGGGAAAAAATGAGCAGTTCTTC
CAWSRLAGKNEQFF
>TRBD2|-|TRBJ2-2|TRBV28
TGTGCCAGCAGTTTGACTAGCGCCGGGGAGCTGTTTTTT
CASSLTSAGELFF
>-|-|TRBJ2-2|TRBV5-1
TGCGCCAGCAGCTTGGGTCTGGGGGCGAACACCGGGGAGCTGTTTTTT
CASSLGLGANTGELFF
>TRBD1|-|TRBJ2-7|TRBV7-9
TGTGCCAGCAGCTTAGGGACAGGCTACGAGCAGTACTTC
CASSLGTGYEQYF
>TRBD2|-|TRBJ2-1|TRBV5-1
TGCGCCAGCAGCTTGGGGGGACTAGCGGAATACAATGAGCAGTTCTTC
CASSLGGLAEYNEQFF
>TRBD1|-|TRBJ1-4|TRBV11-2
TGTGCCAGCAGCACCTTACAGGGGGAGTCCGTCTCTAATGAAAAACTGTTTTTT
CASSTLQGESVSNEKLFF
>-|-|TRBJ2-7|TRBV5-4
TGTGCCAGCAGGGAGAGTATCGGAGGCCCCTCCTACGAGCAGTACTTC
CASRESIGGPSYEQYF
>-|-|TRBJ1-2|TRBV9
TGTGCCAGCAGCGTGGGGGGACACGCTTTAGCGGGCGGCTACACCTTC
CASSVGGHALAGGYTF
>-|-|TRBJ2-5|TRBV5-1
TGCGCCAGCAGCTTGGCGGCTATCCAAGAGACCCAGTACTTC
CASSLAAIQETQYF
>-|-|TRBJ1-1|TRBV18
TGTGCCAGCTCACCAAGGCCGAGGAACACTGAAGCTTTCTTT
CASSPRPRNTEAFF
>-|-|TRBJ1-1|TRBV9
TGTGCCAGCAGCGGATCCCCGAACACTGAAGCTTTCTTT
CASSGSPNTEAFF
>-|-|TRBJ1-1|TRBV5-1
TGCGCCAGCAGCTTCAGTGGGAACACTGAAGCTTTCTTT
CASSFSGNTEAFF
>-|-|TRBJ2-1|TRBV11-2
TGTGCCAGCAGCTTACTCCTTACCTACAATGAGCAGTTCTTC
CASSLLLTYNEQFF
>TRBD1|-|TRBJ1-2|TRBV29-1
TGCAGCGGGAAACTACAGGGGGAGAAGGAAGGCTACACCTTC
CSGKLQGEKEGYTF
>-|-|TRBJ2-7|TRBV28
TGTGCCAGCAGTTTAAGGGGTCCCGCCTACGAGCAGTACTTC
CASSLRGPAYEQYF
>TRBD2|-|TRBJ2-2|TRBV7-9
TGTGCCAGCAGCGACATTGTGGGACTAGCCGTCCTCCGCGGGGAGCTGTTTTTT
CASSDIVGLAVLRGELFF
>-|-|TRBJ2-5|TRBV19
TGTGCCAGTAGTACGGGCGACACCCCGGAGGAGACCCAGTACTTC
CASSTGDTPEETQYF
>-|-|TRBJ2-1|TRBV7-9
TGTGCCAGCAGCTTAGATCCACCGGTGAACGACCAGTTCTTC
CASSLDPPVNDQFF
>TRBD1|-|TRBJ2-7|TRBV10-2
TGCGCCAGCGCGGGACAGGGATCGTACGAGCAGTACTTC
CASAGQGSYEQYF
>-|-|TRBJ2-6|TRBV5-4
TGTGCCAGCAGCTTGGACAGGGCTGGGGCCAACGTCCTGACTTTC
CASSLDRAGANVLTF
>TRBD2|once|TRBJ2-7|TRBV5-1
TGCGCCAGCAGCTTGGGGAGGGGACGGGCTAGCGGGACTTCGGAGCAGTACTTC
CASSLGRGRASGTSEQYF
>-|-|TRBJ2-1|TRBV28
TGTGCCAGCAGTCGGGACCCCGCCGGCAATGAGCAGTTCTTC
CASSRDPAGNEQFF
>-|-|TRBJ1-1|TRBV28
TGTGCCAGCAGCTCAATGGACACTGAAGCTTTCTTT
CASSSMDTEAFF
>-|-|TRBJ2-7|TRBV7-8
TGTGCCAGCAGCGATAGGACAGCCCTTTCCAACGAGCAGTACTTC
CASSDRTALSNEQYF
>-|-|TRBJ1-2|TRBV7-9
TGTGCCAGCAGCTTAGATCTTTCGGCGGGGGACGGCTACACCTTC
CASSLDLSAGDGYTF
>-|-|TRBJ1-3|TRBV6-1
TGTGCCAGCACCCGACAGAGCTCTGGAAACACCATATATTTT
CASTRQSSGNTIYF
>-|-|TRBJ2-1|TRBV28
TGTGCCAGCAGTCAGGGAAATAGACTCTATGAGCAGTTCTTC
CASSQGNRLYEQFF
>-|-|TRBJ1-2|TRBV19
TGTGCCACTACTGATCCCCCTAGTCGGGGCTACACCTTC
CATTDPPSRGYTF
>-|-|TRBJ2-7|TRBV10-3
TGTGCCATCAGTGGTTTTCTAGGGCGGGACAAGAAATACGAGCAGTACTTC
CAISGFLGRDKKYEQYF
>TRBD1|-|TRBJ1-5|TRBV5-5
TGTGCCAGCAGCTCTTTAGGACAGGGAGGATGGAGCAATCAGCCCCAGCATTTT
CASSSLGQGGWSNQPQHF
>TRBD1|-|TRBJ1-2|TRBV28
TGTGCCAGCAGTACGACAGGGTCTTATGGCTACACCTTC
CASSTTGSYGYTF
>-|-|TRBJ2-1|TRBV18
TGTGCCAGCTCCCTTTCTCCGTCTGGGAGTGAGCAGTTCTTC
CASSLSPSGSEQFF
>-|-|TRBJ1-1|TRBV9
TGTGCCAGCAGCGTAGACGAGAGGGGGACAAGAGCTTTCTTT
CASSVDERGTRAFF
>-|-|TRBJ2-1|TRBV7-9
TGTGCCAGCAGCTTAGACGGGATGGCCTACAATGAGCAGTTCTTC
CASSLDGMAYNEQFF
>-|-|TRBJ1-3|TRBV18
TGTGCCAGCTCACTCGTGGACCACTCTGGAAACACCATATATTTT
CASSLVDHSGNTIYF
>TRBD1|once|TRBJ2-2|TRBV9
TGTGCCAGCAGCATGACAGGGGTTAACACCGGGGAGCTGTTTTTT
CASSMTGVNTGELFF
>-|-|TRBJ1-1|TRBV28
TGTGCCAGCACCTCAGGCACGCCTGAAGCTTTCTTT
CASTSGTPEAFF
>TRBD2|-|TRBJ2-7|TRBV7-2
TGTGCCAGCAGCTTAGCGAGCACTAGCGGGAACTACGAGCAGTACTTC
CASSLASTSGNYEQYF
>TRBD2|-|TRBJ2-1|TRBV10-3
TGTGCCATCAGTGGGCCGTCCTTGAGGGAGGGCACGAATGAGCAGTTCTTC
CAISGPSLREGTNEQFF
>-|-|TRBJ2-7|TRBV19
TGTGCCAGTAGTATAACCCCACCGCGCGAGCAGTACTTC
CASSITPPREQYF